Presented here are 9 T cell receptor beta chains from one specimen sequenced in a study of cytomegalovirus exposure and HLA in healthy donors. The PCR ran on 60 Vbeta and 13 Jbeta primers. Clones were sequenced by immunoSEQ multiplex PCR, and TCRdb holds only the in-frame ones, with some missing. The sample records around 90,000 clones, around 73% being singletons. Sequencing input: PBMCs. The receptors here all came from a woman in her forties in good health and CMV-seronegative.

This chain's CDR3 is CASSLGQGTTEAFF. DNA of the CDR3: TGTGCCAGCAGCTTAGGACAGGGAACCACTGAAGCTTTCTTT. The J gene is TRBJ1-1, the V gene TRBV11-3; 7 nucleotides match TRBD1. This CDR3 comprises 14 residues. In germline, CDR1 is SGHNT, CDR2 YENEEA. Trimming removed 1 base from V and 4 bases from J; junction bases left unmatched: 3.

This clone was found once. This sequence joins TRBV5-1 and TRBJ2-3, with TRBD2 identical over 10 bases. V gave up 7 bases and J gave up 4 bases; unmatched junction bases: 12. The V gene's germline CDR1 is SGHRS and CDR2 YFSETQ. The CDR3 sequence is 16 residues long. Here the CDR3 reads CASGWASGSYADTQYF. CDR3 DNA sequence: TGCGCCAGCGGCTGGGCTAGCGGGAGTTATGCAGATACGCAGTATTTT.

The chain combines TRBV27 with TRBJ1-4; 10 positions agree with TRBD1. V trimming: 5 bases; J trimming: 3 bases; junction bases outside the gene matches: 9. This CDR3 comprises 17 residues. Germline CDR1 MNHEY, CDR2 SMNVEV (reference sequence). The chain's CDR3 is CASSQTGGRSANEKLFF. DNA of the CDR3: TGTGCCAGCAGTCAGACAGGGGGCAGGTCGGCTAATGAAAAACTGTTTTTT.

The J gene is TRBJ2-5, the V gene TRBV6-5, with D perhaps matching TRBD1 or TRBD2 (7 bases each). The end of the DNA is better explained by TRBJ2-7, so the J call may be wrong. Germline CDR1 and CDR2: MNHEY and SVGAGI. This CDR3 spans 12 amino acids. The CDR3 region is CATRGGRYEQYF. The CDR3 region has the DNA TGTGCCACCAGGGGGGGTCGCTACGAGCAGTACTTC.

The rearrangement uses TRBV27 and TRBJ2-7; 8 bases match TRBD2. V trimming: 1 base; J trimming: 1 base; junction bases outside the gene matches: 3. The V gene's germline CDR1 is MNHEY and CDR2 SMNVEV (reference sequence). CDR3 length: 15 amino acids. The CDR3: CASSLLGLGSYEQYF. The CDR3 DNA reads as TGTGCCAGCAGTTTATTGGGACTAGGTTCCTACGAGCAGTACTTC.

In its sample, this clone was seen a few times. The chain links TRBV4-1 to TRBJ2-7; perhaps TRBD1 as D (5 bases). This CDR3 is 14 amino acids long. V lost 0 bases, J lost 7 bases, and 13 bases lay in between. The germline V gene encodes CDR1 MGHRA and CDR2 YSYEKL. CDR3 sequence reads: CASSQDEGAREQYF. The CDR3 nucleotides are TGCGCCAGCAGCCAAGATGAAGGGGCGCGGGAGCAGTACTTC.

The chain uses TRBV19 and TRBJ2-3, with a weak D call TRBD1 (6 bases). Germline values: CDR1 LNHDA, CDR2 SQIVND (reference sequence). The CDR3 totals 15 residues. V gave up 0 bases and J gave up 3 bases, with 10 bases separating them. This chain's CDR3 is CASSIDQGRTDTQYF. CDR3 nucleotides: TGTGCCAGTAGTATAGATCAGGGGAGAACAGATACGCAGTATTTT.

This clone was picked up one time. In DNA, the CDR3 is TGTGCCAGCAGACGGGGACAGGGGACCTATGGCTACACCTTC. Encoded protein: CASRRGQGTYGYTF. V gene TRBV27 combines with J gene TRBJ1-2; 10 bases fit TRBD1. Germline V gene lookup returns CDR1 MNHEY and CDR2 SMNVEV (reference sequence). V was pared by 6 bases and J by 4 bases, with 5 bases of the junction left unmatched. The CDR3 consists of 14 residues.

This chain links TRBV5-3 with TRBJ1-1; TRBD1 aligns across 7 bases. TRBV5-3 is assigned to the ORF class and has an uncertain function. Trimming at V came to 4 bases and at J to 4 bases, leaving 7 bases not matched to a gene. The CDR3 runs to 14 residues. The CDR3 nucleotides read TGTGCCAGAAGCGCTTGGCAGGGGGGCACTGAAGCTTTCTTT. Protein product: CARSAWQGGTEAFF.